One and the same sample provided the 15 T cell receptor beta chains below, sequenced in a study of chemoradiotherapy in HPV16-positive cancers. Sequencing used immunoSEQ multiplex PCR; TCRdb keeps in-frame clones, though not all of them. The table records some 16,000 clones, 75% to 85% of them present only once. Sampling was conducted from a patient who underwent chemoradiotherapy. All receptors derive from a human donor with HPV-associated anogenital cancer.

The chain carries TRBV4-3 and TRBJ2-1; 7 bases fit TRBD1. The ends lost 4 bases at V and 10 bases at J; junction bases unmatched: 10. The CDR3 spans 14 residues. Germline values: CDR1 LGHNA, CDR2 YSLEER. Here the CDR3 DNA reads TGCGCCAGCAGCCTCCGGACAGGCGATACCGAGCAGTTCTTC. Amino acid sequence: CASSLRTGDTEQFF.

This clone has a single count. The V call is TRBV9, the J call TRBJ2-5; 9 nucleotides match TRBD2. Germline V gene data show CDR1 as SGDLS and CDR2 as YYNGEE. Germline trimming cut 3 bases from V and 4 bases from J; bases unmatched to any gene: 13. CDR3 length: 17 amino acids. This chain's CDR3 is CASSAATGLADRETQYF. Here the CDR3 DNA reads TGTGCCAGCAGCGCGGCCACGGGACTAGCAGATAGAGAGACCCAGTACTTC.

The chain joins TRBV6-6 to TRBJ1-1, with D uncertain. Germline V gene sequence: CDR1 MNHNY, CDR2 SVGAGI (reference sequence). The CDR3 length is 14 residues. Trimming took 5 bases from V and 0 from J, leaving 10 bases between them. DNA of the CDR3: TGTGCCAGCAGTCCCTCCCAAATGAACACTGAAGCTTTCTTT. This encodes CASSPSQMNTEAFF.

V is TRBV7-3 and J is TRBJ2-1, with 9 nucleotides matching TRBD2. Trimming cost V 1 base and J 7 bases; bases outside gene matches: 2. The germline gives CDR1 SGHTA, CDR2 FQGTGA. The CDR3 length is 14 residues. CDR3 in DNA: TGTGCCAGCAGCTTAAGCGGGGGGGAAAATGAGCAGTTCTTC. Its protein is CASSLSGGENEQFF.

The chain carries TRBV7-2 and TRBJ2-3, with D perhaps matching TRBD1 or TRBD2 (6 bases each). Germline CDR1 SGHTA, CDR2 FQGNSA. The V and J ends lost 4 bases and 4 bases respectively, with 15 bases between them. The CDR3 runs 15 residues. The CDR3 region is CASSWWGAQADTQYF. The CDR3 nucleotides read TGTGCCAGCAGCTGGTGGGGGGCCCAGGCAGATACGCAGTATTTT.

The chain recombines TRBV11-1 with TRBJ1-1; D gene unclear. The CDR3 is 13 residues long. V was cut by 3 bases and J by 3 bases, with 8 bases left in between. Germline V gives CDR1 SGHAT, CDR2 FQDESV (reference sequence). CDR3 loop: CASSFGVDTEAFF. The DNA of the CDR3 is TGTGCCAGCAGCTTTGGGGTGGACACTGAAGCTTTCTTT.

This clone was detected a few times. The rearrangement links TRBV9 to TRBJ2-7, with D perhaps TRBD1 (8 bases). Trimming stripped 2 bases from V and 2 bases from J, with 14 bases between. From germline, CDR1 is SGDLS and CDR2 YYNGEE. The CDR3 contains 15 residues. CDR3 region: CASSVGGDRPYEQYF. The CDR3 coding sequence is TGTGCCAGCAGCGTTGGGGGGGACAGGCCCTACGAGCAGTACTTC.

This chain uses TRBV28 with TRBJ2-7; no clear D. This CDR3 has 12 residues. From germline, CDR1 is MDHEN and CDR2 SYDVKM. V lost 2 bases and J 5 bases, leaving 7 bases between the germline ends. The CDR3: CASSLTADEQYF. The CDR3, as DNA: TGTGCCAGCAGTTTAACGGCCGACGAGCAGTACTTC.

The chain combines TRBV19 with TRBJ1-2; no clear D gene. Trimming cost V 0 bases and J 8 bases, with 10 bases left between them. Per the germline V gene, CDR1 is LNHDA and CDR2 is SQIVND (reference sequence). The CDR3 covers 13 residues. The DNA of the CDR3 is TGTGCCAGTAGTATAGATCGGCAGCGAGGCTACACCTTC. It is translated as CASSIDRQRGYTF.

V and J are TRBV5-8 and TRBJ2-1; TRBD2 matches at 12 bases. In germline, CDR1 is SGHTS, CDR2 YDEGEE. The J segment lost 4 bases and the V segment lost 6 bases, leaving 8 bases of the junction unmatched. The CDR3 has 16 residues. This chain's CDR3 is CASNLGLAGTYNEQFF. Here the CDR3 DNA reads TGTGCCAGCAACCTCGGACTAGCGGGGACGTACAATGAGCAGTTCTTC.

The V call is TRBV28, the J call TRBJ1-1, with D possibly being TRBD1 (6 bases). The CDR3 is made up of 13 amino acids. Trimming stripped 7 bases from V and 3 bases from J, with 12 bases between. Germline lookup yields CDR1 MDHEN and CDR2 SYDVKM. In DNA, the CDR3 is TGTGCCAGCAATACAGGGCAGTACACTGAAGCTTTCTTT. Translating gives CASNTGQYTEAFF.

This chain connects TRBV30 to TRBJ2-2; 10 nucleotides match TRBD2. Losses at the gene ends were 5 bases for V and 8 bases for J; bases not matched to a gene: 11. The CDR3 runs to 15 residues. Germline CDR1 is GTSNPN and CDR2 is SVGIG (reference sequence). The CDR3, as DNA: TGTGCCTGGGAATCAGCGGGGGGGCTGAAGGGGGAGCTGTTTTTT. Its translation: CAWESAGGLKGELFF.

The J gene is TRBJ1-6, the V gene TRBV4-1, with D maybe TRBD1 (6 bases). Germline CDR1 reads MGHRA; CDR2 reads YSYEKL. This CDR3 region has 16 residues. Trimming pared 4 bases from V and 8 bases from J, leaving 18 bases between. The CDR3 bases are TGCGCCAGCAGCCTCCTAACCGGACAGTTTTATTCACCCCTCCACTTT. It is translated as CASSLLTGQFYSPLHF.

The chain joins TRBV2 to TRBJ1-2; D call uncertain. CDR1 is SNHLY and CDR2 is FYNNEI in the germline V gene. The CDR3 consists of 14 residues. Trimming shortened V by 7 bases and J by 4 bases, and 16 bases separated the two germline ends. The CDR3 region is CASTTLKSPYGYTF. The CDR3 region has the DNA TGTGCCAGCACTACACTGAAGTCTCCCTATGGCTACACCTTC.

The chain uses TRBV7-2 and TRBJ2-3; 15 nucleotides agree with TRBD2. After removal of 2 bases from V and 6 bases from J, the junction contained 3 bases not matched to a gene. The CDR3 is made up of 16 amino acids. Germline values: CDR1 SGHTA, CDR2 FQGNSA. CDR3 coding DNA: TGTGCCAGCAGCTTAATAGGGACTAGCGGGGGGGATACGCAGTATTTT. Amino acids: CASSLIGTSGGDTQYF.